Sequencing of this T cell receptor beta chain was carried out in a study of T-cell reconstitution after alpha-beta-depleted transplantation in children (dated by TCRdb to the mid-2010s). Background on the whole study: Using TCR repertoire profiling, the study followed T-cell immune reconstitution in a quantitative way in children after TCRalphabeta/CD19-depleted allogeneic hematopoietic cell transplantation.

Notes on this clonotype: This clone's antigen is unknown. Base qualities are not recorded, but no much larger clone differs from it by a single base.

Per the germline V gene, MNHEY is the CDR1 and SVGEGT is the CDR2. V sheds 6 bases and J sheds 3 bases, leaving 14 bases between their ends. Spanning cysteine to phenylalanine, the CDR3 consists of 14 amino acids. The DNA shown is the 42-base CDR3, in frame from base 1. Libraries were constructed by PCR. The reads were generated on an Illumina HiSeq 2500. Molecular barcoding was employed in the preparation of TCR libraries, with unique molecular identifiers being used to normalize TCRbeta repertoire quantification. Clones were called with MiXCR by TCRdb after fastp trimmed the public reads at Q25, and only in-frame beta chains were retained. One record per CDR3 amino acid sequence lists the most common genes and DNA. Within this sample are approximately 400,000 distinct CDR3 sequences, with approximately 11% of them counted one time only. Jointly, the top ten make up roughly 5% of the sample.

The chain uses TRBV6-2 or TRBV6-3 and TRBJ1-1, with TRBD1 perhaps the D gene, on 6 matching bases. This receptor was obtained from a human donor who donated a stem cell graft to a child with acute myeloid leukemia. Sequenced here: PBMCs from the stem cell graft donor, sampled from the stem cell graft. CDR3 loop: CASRKLDSHTEAFF. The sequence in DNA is TGTGCCAGCAGGAAACTGGACAGTCACACTGAAGCTTTCTTT.